This is a list of T cell receptor beta chains from one sample in a study of cytomegalovirus exposure and HLA in healthy donors. Data came from immunoSEQ multiplex PCR; TCRdb stores just in-frame clones and leaves some out. The data contain around 190,000 clones, 70% to 90% of them singletons. The sequencing sample was made of PBMCs. These receptors came from a woman aged 18-29 years in good health and CMV-seronegative. Both conserved end residues are part of each CDR3. Each record gives: V gene, J gene, clone size, D gene, CDR3 DNA, CDR3 protein. The D gene is left open where the match is weak. Some rows have no size entry. The others give once, few or many, or a class for an expanded clone.

v_call: TRBV6-5
j_call: TRBJ2-2
clone_size: .
d_call: .
cdr3_nt: TGTGCCAGCAGTTACGTCCGTTACTCCACCGGGGAGCTGTTTTTT
cdr3_aa: CASSYVRYSTGELFF

v_call: TRBV5-1
j_call: TRBJ2-7
clone_size: .
d_call: TRBD2
cdr3_nt: TGCGCCAGCAGCTTATCTTCTAGCGGTCCCTACGAGCAGTACTTC
cdr3_aa: CASSLSSSGPYEQYF

v_call: TRBV11-2
j_call: TRBJ2-7
clone_size: .
d_call: .
cdr3_nt: TGTGCCAGCAGCCCCTTCCTGGCTGATACAGTACACGAGCAGTACTTC
cdr3_aa: CASSPFLADTVHEQYF

v_call: TRBV9
j_call: TRBJ2-2
clone_size: .
d_call: .
cdr3_nt: TGTGCCAGCAGCGTACCCAATAGCGGGGAGCTGTTTTTT
cdr3_aa: CASSVPNSGELFF

v_call: TRBV4-2
j_call: TRBJ1-1
clone_size: few
d_call: .
cdr3_nt: TGTGCCAGCAGCCAAGAGTTTCTAGGTGAAGCTTTCTTT
cdr3_aa: CASSQEFLGEAFF

v_call: TRBV7-6
j_call: TRBJ2-7
clone_size: .
d_call: TRBD1
cdr3_nt: TGTGCCAGCAGCTTAGATGGGGGACAGAGCTACGAGCAGTACTTC
cdr3_aa: CASSLDGGQSYEQYF

v_call: TRBV6-4
j_call: TRBJ2-2
clone_size: many
d_call: TRBD2
cdr3_nt: TGTGCCAGCAGTGGAGCTAGCGGAACCACCGGGGAGCTGTTTTTT
cdr3_aa: CASSGASGTTGELFF

v_call: TRBV6-1
j_call: TRBJ2-1
clone_size: .
d_call: TRBD2
cdr3_nt: TGTGCCAGCAGACCCGGGAGGGGAGGCAATGAGCAGTTCTTC
cdr3_aa: CASRPGRGGNEQFF

v_call: TRBV6-1
j_call: TRBJ2-5
clone_size: .
d_call: TRBD2
cdr3_nt: TGTGCCAGCAGACTAGCGGGCACTTACCAAGAGACCCAGTACTTC
cdr3_aa: CASRLAGTYQETQYF

v_call: TRBV23-1
j_call: TRBJ1-1
clone_size: .
d_call: TRBD1
cdr3_nt: TGCGCCAGCAGTCACCAGACAGGGGCGCGGACTGAAGCTTTCTTT
cdr3_aa: CASSHQTGARTEAFF

v_call: TRBV7-2
j_call: TRBJ2-4
clone_size: .
d_call: TRBD2
cdr3_nt: TGTGCCAGCAGCCCACAAGGGACTAGCGGGGCCATAGCCAAAAACATTCAGTACTTC
cdr3_aa: CASSPQGTSGAIAKNIQYF

v_call: TRBV5-5
j_call: TRBJ1-1
clone_size: .
d_call: TRBD1
cdr3_nt: TGTGCCAGCAGTATTAGGACAGGGGGATCTGAAGCTTTCTTT
cdr3_aa: CASSIRTGGSEAFF

v_call: TRBV5-6
j_call: TRBJ2-1
clone_size: .
d_call: TRBD1
cdr3_nt: TGTGCCAGCAGCGAACTGGGACAGTCGTCCTCCTACAATGAGCAGTTCTTC
cdr3_aa: CASSELGQSSSYNEQFF

v_call: TRBV29-1
j_call: TRBJ1-2
clone_size: .
d_call: TRBD1
cdr3_nt: TGCAGCGTTGAAGGGACAGGGAATGGCTACACCTTC
cdr3_aa: CSVEGTGNGYTF

v_call: TRBV4-1
j_call: TRBJ1-2
clone_size: .
d_call: .
cdr3_nt: TGCGCCAGCAGCCAAGATGAGGAGGTACTCTATGGCTACACCTTC
cdr3_aa: CASSQDEEVLYGYTF

v_call: TRBV12-5
j_call: TRBJ1-2
clone_size: .
d_call: TRBD1
cdr3_nt: TGTGCTAGTGGTTTGGGACAGGGGGCAATGAAGGGCTACACCTTC
cdr3_aa: CASGLGQGAMKGYTF

v_call: TRBV9
j_call: TRBJ2-5
clone_size: .
d_call: TRBD1
cdr3_nt: TGTGCCAGCAGCACCCTATCCTGGGGTGGGGACAGGGCGTACCAAGAGACCCAGTACTTC
cdr3_aa: CASSTLSWGGDRAYQETQYF

v_call: TRBV5-1
j_call: TRBJ1-1
clone_size: .
d_call: TRBD1
cdr3_nt: TGCGCCAGCAGCTTGGGTCGAGGGGGCAGGTACGCAGAAGCTTTCTTT
cdr3_aa: CASSLGRGGRYAEAFF

v_call: TRBV7-9
j_call: TRBJ2-1
clone_size: .
d_call: TRBD2
cdr3_nt: TGTGCCAGCAGCTTTGGTCTAGCGGGAGGGGATGAGCAGTTCTTC
cdr3_aa: CASSFGLAGGDEQFF

v_call: TRBV6-6
j_call: TRBJ1-5
clone_size: once
d_call: .
cdr3_nt: TGTGCCAGCAGTTACTCATCTGGGGGAGGGGATCAGCCCCAGCATTTT
cdr3_aa: CASSYSSGGGDQPQHF

v_call: TRBV7-3
j_call: TRBJ2-1
clone_size: .
d_call: TRBD2
cdr3_nt: TGTGCCAGCAGCTTCATGGGACTAGCGGGTTACAATGAGCAGTTCTTC
cdr3_aa: CASSFMGLAGYNEQFF

v_call: TRBV5-6
j_call: TRBJ1-5
clone_size: .
d_call: .
cdr3_nt: TGTGCCAGCAGCTTCAACAGTGGGGGACTGATGAATCAGCCCCAGCATTTT
cdr3_aa: CASSFNSGGLMNQPQHF

v_call: TRBV30
j_call: TRBJ1-5
clone_size: .
d_call: .
cdr3_nt: TGTGCCTGGAGTCAGGGGTACAATCAGCCCCAGCATTTT
cdr3_aa: CAWSQGYNQPQHF

v_call: TRBV5-6
j_call: TRBJ1-2
clone_size: .
d_call: TRBD1
cdr3_nt: TGTGCCAGCAGCTGGACAGGGGTCGTCGGCTACACCTTC
cdr3_aa: CASSWTGVVGYTF

v_call: TRBV5-1
j_call: TRBJ2-2
clone_size: .
d_call: .
cdr3_nt: TGCGCCAGCAGCTTGGCGGCGGTACCCACCGGGGAGCTGTTTTTT
cdr3_aa: CASSLAAVPTGELFF

v_call: TRBV5-1
j_call: TRBJ1-6
clone_size: .
d_call: .
cdr3_nt: TGCGCCAGCAGCTTGATTTCGGTAGGGGGATCTTTCTCCAATTCACCCCTCCACTTT
cdr3_aa: CASSLISVGGSFSNSPLHF

v_call: TRBV6-5
j_call: TRBJ2-7
clone_size: .
d_call: TRBD1
cdr3_nt: TGTGCCAGCAGTGACGGACAGGGAACGGGAGAGCAGTACTTC
cdr3_aa: CASSDGQGTGEQYF

v_call: TRBV7-2
j_call: TRBJ2-7
clone_size: .
d_call: TRBD2
cdr3_nt: TGTGCCAGCAGCTTGGGGGTGGGACTAGCGCCCTACGAGCAGTACTTC
cdr3_aa: CASSLGVGLAPYEQYF

v_call: TRBV25-1
j_call: TRBJ2-1
clone_size: .
d_call: TRBD2
cdr3_nt: TGTGCCAGCAGTGAGCTCCGGGCTAGCGGGGTCAATGAGCAGTTCTTC
cdr3_aa: CASSELRASGVNEQFF

v_call: TRBV2
j_call: TRBJ2-1
clone_size: .
d_call: TRBD1
cdr3_nt: TGTGCCAGCGTCAATGAGGGACAGGACGAGCAGTTCTTC
cdr3_aa: CASVNEGQDEQFF

v_call: TRBV18
j_call: TRBJ1-5
clone_size: few
d_call: .
cdr3_nt: TGTGCCAGCTCCGAGGCCCCGAGCAATCAGCCCCAGCATTTT
cdr3_aa: CASSEAPSNQPQHF

v_call: TRBV7-7
j_call: TRBJ2-5
clone_size: .
d_call: .
cdr3_nt: TGTGCTAGCAGCTTAGCTCTAGCCCCCCAAGAGACCCAGTACTTC
cdr3_aa: CASSLALAPQETQYF

v_call: TRBV6-4
j_call: TRBJ2-2
clone_size: few
d_call: .
cdr3_nt: TGTGCCAGCAGTGCCCCGTACACCGGGGAGCTGTTTTTT
cdr3_aa: CASSAPYTGELFF

v_call: TRBV6-1
j_call: TRBJ2-5
clone_size: .
d_call: .
cdr3_nt: TGTGCCAGCAGCCTAGGGGGTTTTGAGACCCAGTACTTC
cdr3_aa: CASSLGGFETQYF

v_call: TRBV5-1
j_call: TRBJ2-6
clone_size: .
d_call: .
cdr3_nt: TGCGCCAGCGGCCCGTCCCCGGGGGCCAACGTCCTGACTTTC
cdr3_aa: CASGPSPGANVLTF

v_call: TRBV2
j_call: TRBJ1-2
clone_size: few
d_call: .
cdr3_nt: TGTGCCAGCAGTGACAGATCCCACAACTATGGCTACACCTTC
cdr3_aa: CASSDRSHNYGYTF

v_call: TRBV6-5
j_call: TRBJ2-1
clone_size: .
d_call: .
cdr3_nt: TGTGCCAGCAGCCCAGGGAACTACAATGAGCAGTTCTTC
cdr3_aa: CASSPGNYNEQFF

v_call: TRBV10-3
j_call: TRBJ2-3
clone_size: .
d_call: .
cdr3_nt: TGTGCCACCTCGGAGATTAGCACAGATACGCAGTATTTT
cdr3_aa: CATSEISTDTQYF

v_call: TRBV13
j_call: TRBJ2-7
clone_size: once
d_call: TRBD2
cdr3_nt: TGTGCCAGCAGCTTAAGTTTGGGGGAGGGCCACTACGAGCAGTACTTC
cdr3_aa: CASSLSLGEGHYEQYF

v_call: TRBV7-3
j_call: TRBJ2-1
clone_size: .
d_call: TRBD2
cdr3_nt: TGTGCCAGCAGCTTCCGAGCGGGAGAGGGATACAATGAGCAGTTCTTC
cdr3_aa: CASSFRAGEGYNEQFF

v_call: TRBV5-6
j_call: TRBJ2-7
clone_size: .
d_call: TRBD2
cdr3_nt: TGTGCCAGCAGCTTGTACTGGACTAGCGGAGCCGCGGGGGAGCAGTACTTC
cdr3_aa: CASSLYWTSGAAGEQYF

v_call: TRBV6-5
j_call: TRBJ1-2
clone_size: .
d_call: .
cdr3_nt: TGTGCCAGCAGTTACGATGGGGGGGGCGGATTAAATGGCTACACCTTC
cdr3_aa: CASSYDGGGGLNGYTF

v_call: TRBV28
j_call: TRBJ1-1
clone_size: .
d_call: .
cdr3_nt: TGTGCCAGCAGTTTGACAGAGAACACTGAAGCTTTCTTT
cdr3_aa: CASSLTENTEAFF

v_call: TRBV30
j_call: TRBJ1-1
clone_size: .
d_call: TRBD1
cdr3_nt: TGTGCCTGGAGACGGACAGGGGGAATTAAGGCTTTCTTT
cdr3_aa: CAWRRTGGIKAFF

v_call: TRBV5-1
j_call: TRBJ2-5
clone_size: .
d_call: TRBD2
cdr3_nt: TGCGCCAGCACCCTAGCGGGAGGGACCGAGACCCAGTACTTC
cdr3_aa: CASTLAGGTETQYF

v_call: TRBV30
j_call: TRBJ2-5
clone_size: .
d_call: TRBD2
cdr3_nt: TGTGCCTGGAGTGTAGTTGCGGGGGGCCGAGGGGAGACCCAGTACTTC
cdr3_aa: CAWSVVAGGRGETQYF

v_call: TRBV27
j_call: TRBJ2-7
clone_size: .
d_call: .
cdr3_nt: TGTGCCAGCAGTTTATCGACAGTGGCCTCCTACGAGCAGTACTTC
cdr3_aa: CASSLSTVASYEQYF

v_call: TRBV12-5
j_call: TRBJ2-1
clone_size: .
d_call: TRBD1
cdr3_nt: TGTGCTAGTGGTTTGGAACAGGGGAGTGAGCAGTTCTTC
cdr3_aa: CASGLEQGSEQFF

v_call: TRBV6-6
j_call: TRBJ2-1
clone_size: .
d_call: TRBD2
cdr3_nt: TGTGCCAGCAGTTACTCGATGACTAGCCCCTACAATGAGCAGTTCTTC
cdr3_aa: CASSYSMTSPYNEQFF

v_call: TRBV5-4
j_call: TRBJ1-2
clone_size: .
d_call: .
cdr3_nt: TGTGCCAGCAGCTTGGCAGGGGTACGAGGCTACACCTTC
cdr3_aa: CASSLAGVRGYTF

v_call: TRBV28
j_call: TRBJ1-6
clone_size: once
d_call: .
cdr3_nt: TGTGCCAGCAGTTTACGCCTGACCGGAGTTGGGTCACCCCTCCACTTT
cdr3_aa: CASSLRLTGVGSPLHF

v_call: TRBV6-5
j_call: TRBJ2-2
clone_size: few
d_call: TRBD1
cdr3_nt: TGTGCCAGCAGCTCCGGGACAGGGGGCACCGGGGAGCTGTTTTTT
cdr3_aa: CASSSGTGGTGELFF

v_call: TRBV4-3
j_call: TRBJ1-3
clone_size: .
d_call: TRBD1
cdr3_nt: TGCGCCAGCAGCGAAGGACAGGGCAACTCTGGAAACACCATATATTTT
cdr3_aa: CASSEGQGNSGNTIYF

v_call: TRBV5-4
j_call: TRBJ2-7
clone_size: .
d_call: .
cdr3_nt: TGTGCCAGCAGCATCCCACCTTACTACGAGCAGTACTTC
cdr3_aa: CASSIPPYYEQYF

v_call: TRBV18
j_call: TRBJ2-1
clone_size: .
d_call: TRBD1
cdr3_nt: TGTGCCAGCTCACCACTGGGACAGGGTTCCTACAATGAGCAGTTCTTC
cdr3_aa: CASSPLGQGSYNEQFF

v_call: TRBV9
j_call: TRBJ2-3
clone_size: .
d_call: TRBD2
cdr3_nt: TGTGCCAGCAGCCCCAGAGGACTAGCGGGAGCCACAGATACGCAGTATTTT
cdr3_aa: CASSPRGLAGATDTQYF

v_call: TRBV15
j_call: TRBJ2-1
clone_size: .
d_call: TRBD2
cdr3_nt: TGTGCCACCAGCAGGGGGGGGGAGGTCGGCAGTAATGAGCAGTTCTTC
cdr3_aa: CATSRGGEVGSNEQFF